Each of the 8 T cell receptor beta chains below was sequenced from the same sample in a study of cytomegalovirus exposure and HLA in healthy donors. In the PCR, 60 Vbeta and 13 Jbeta primers were used. The protocol was immunoSEQ multiplex PCR, while the TCRdb copy is restricted to in-frame clones and leaves out a portion. The table lists about 110,000 clones, approximately 79% of them singletons. Sequenced input: PBMCs. The receptors were gathered from a woman between 35 and 50 years old in good health and CMV-seronegative.

The V gene is TRBV19, the J gene TRBJ1-2; 9 nucleotides agree with TRBD1. Germline V gene data show CDR1 as LNHDA and CDR2 as SQIVND (reference sequence). The CDR3 is 17 amino acids. Trimming took 6 bases from V and 2 from J; bases not matched to a gene: 13. CDR3 bases: TGTGCCAGTAGAACCTCGGCCGGGACAGGGCAAAACTATGGCTACACCTTC. This codes for CASRTSAGTGQNYGYTF.

This chain connects TRBV18 to TRBJ1-4; D perhaps matches TRBD1 (6 bases). Germline V gives CDR1 KGHSH, CDR2 LQKENI. This CDR3 has 15 amino acids. The V end lost 3 bases, the J end lost 0 bases, and 8 bases lay between the germline ends. CDR3 residues: CASSPRQATNEKLFF. The DNA of the CDR3 is TGTGCCAGCTCACCCCGACAGGCAACTAATGAAAAACTGTTTTTT.

This sequence joins TRBV7-2 and TRBJ1-5; a possible D gene is TRBD1 (5 bases). Deletions cut 2 bases from V and 1 base from J, with 6 bases between. Germline CDR1 and CDR2: SGHTA and FQGNSA. The CDR3 has 14 residues. The CDR3 here is CASSLPGSNQPQHF. As DNA, the CDR3 is TGTGCCAGCAGCTTACCAGGGAGCAATCAGCCCCAGCATTTT.

V and J are TRBV18 and TRBJ2-7; D perhaps matches TRBD1 (6 bases). Between the trimmed V and J ends, which lost 2 bases and 3 bases, there was a span of 14 bases. The CDR3 has 15 residues. Germline-derived CDR1 and CDR2 are KGHSH and LQKENI. The CDR3 DNA sequence: TGTGCCAGCTCACCAGATCAAACAGGGCTCTACGAGCAGTACTTC. It yields the protein CASSPDQTGLYEQYF.

This rearrangement joins TRBV27 to TRBJ2-7; D possibly corresponds to TRBD1 (5 bases). V was shortened by 6 bases and J by 3 bases, with 15 bases between the two germline ends. Looked up from germline, CDR1 is MNHEY and CDR2 is SMNVEV (reference sequence). The length of the CDR3 is 14 residues. The CDR3, as DNA: TGTGCCAGCAGCCCCGGAGACAGCTACTACGAGCAGTACTTC. Translating it yields CASSPGDSYYEQYF.

The rearrangement joins TRBV27 to TRBJ2-7; 7 nucleotides match TRBD2. Germline trimming cut 2 bases from V and 2 bases from J; bases unmatched to any gene: 3. The CDR3 runs to 14 residues. The germline V gene has CDR1 MNHEY and CDR2 SMNVEV (reference sequence). The CDR3 DNA reads as TGTGCCAGCAGTTTAATGGCGGGGGCCTACGAGCAGTACTTC. It is translated as CASSLMAGAYEQYF.

The CDR3 protein is CASRSTGNYGYTF. The CDR3 DNA follows: TGTGCCAGCAGGTCGACAGGGAACTATGGCTACACCTTC. The V gene is TRBV28, the J gene TRBJ1-2, with 7 bases identical to TRBD1. There are 13 residues in the CDR3. Germline CDR1 reads MDHEN; CDR2 reads SYDVKM. V gave up 6 bases and J gave up 2 bases; unmatched junction bases: 3.

The chain couples TRBV7-8 to TRBJ2-3; D ambiguous. The V gene lost 1 base and the J gene lost 2 bases, with 7 bases spanning the gap. Germline V gene sequence: CDR1 SGHVS, CDR2 FQNEAQ. The CDR3 runs 14 residues. The CDR3 coding sequence is TGTGCCAGCAGCTTAGGGCAGGACACAGATACGCAGTATTTT. As protein: CASSLGQDTDTQYF.